These T cell receptor beta chains were read from a single sample in a study of regulatory T cells in long-lasting Graves disease. TCRdb analysed the multiplex PCR reads with MiXCR anew, one entry per CDR3 protein. This table holds roughly 510,000 distinct CDR3 sequences, roughly 16% found once. These records were also assigned to another study, of T cells in Graves' hyperthyroidism and ophthalmopathy.

The specimen comprised peripheral blood mononuclear cells (PBMCs), sampled at new diagnosis, from a patient treated with antithyroid drugs. These receptor sequences come from a man aged 18 to 30 with Graves disease. CDR3s include the opening cysteine and the closing phenylalanine or tryptophan. The order of the fields is D gene, J gene, clone size, V gene, CDR3 DNA, CDR3 protein. The D gene is left open where the match is weak. Rows give clone size only sometimes, using once, few, many, or a class for an expanded clone.

d_call: TRBD1
j_call: TRBJ1-1
clone_size: few
v_call: TRBV10-3
cdr3_nt: TGTGCCATCAGACTCGACAGGGGGCAGGAAGCTTTCTTT
cdr3_aa: CAIRLDRGQEAFF

d_call: -
j_call: TRBJ2-3
clone_size: many
v_call: TRBV20-1
cdr3_nt: TGCAGTGCTCGGCCAGAGGGTACAGATACGCAGTATTTT
cdr3_aa: CSARPEGTDTQYF

d_call: TRBD1
j_call: TRBJ1-1
clone_size: -
v_call: TRBV10-2
cdr3_nt: TGCGCCAGCAGTGAGTCGGGGACAGGGATACGGACTGAAGCTTTCTTT
cdr3_aa: CASSESGTGIRTEAFF

d_call: TRBD1
j_call: TRBJ1-2
clone_size: many
v_call: TRBV6-1
cdr3_nt: TGTGCCAGCAGAGGGGGACAGGGGAGGGATGGCTACACCTTC
cdr3_aa: CASRGGQGRDGYTF

d_call: -
j_call: TRBJ1-1
clone_size: -
v_call: TRBV6-1
cdr3_nt: TGTGCCAGCAGTGGTTTCCCCGGGCGGAACACTGAAGCTTTCTTT
cdr3_aa: CASSGFPGRNTEAFF

d_call: TRBD1
j_call: TRBJ2-3
clone_size: -
v_call: TRBV11-2
cdr3_nt: TGTGCCAGCAGCTCAGGGGGGCAGTATTTT
cdr3_aa: CASSSGGQYF

d_call: TRBD1
j_call: TRBJ1-2
clone_size: few
v_call: TRBV18
cdr3_nt: TGTGCCAGCTCACCATCATTCGGACAGGGACGCTCCGGCTACACCTTC
cdr3_aa: CASSPSFGQGRSGYTF

d_call: -
j_call: TRBJ1-5
clone_size: few
v_call: TRBV2
cdr3_nt: TGTGCCAGCTGCGAGGGGGGACACAGCAATCAGCCCCAGCATTTT
cdr3_aa: CASCEGGHSNQPQHF

d_call: TRBD2
j_call: TRBJ2-7
clone_size: many
v_call: TRBV19
cdr3_nt: TGTGCCAGTAGTATGGCGGCTAGCGGATACGAGCAGTACTTC
cdr3_aa: CASSMAASGYEQYF

d_call: -
j_call: TRBJ2-6
clone_size: few
v_call: TRBV9
cdr3_nt: TGTGCCAGCAGCGAAAGCACTGGGGCCAACGTCCTGACTTTC
cdr3_aa: CASSESTGANVLTF

d_call: -
j_call: TRBJ1-5
clone_size: few
v_call: TRBV7-9
cdr3_nt: TGTGCCAGCAGCTTAGTAGGCGAGGGACCCAATCAGCCCCAGCATTTT
cdr3_aa: CASSLVGEGPNQPQHF

d_call: TRBD1
j_call: TRBJ1-2
clone_size: many
v_call: TRBV5-6
cdr3_nt: TGTGCCAGCAGCTTGAGGGACAGGGCTTACTATGGCTACACCTTC
cdr3_aa: CASSLRDRAYYGYTF

d_call: -
j_call: TRBJ1-4
clone_size: few
v_call: TRBV12-3/TRBV12-4
cdr3_nt: TGTGCCAGCAGTTTGTGGCAGAATGAAAAACTGTTTTTT
cdr3_aa: CASSLWQNEKLFF

d_call: -
j_call: TRBJ1-2
clone_size: few
v_call: TRBV10-2
cdr3_nt: TGCGCCAGCATTCCGACTCCGAACTATGGCTACACCTTC
cdr3_aa: CASIPTPNYGYTF